This entry describes one T cell receptor (beta chain). The antigen is not known. Attachment of unique molecular identifiers was made to individual cDNA molecules. A single record per CDR3 protein comes from TCRdb applying MiXCR to the 5' RACE reads. The sample carries 45,000 to 55,000 distinct CDR3 sequences, roughly 6.2% recorded once. The record originates from a study of early T cells in non-severe SARS-CoV-2 infection. Across the whole study: Chains were unpaired, as sequencing was done on bulk RNA from unsorted whole blood. Points from the study as a whole: Private and CD4 specificities were missed by VDJdb matching, which favored anti-spike CD8 responses.

The TCR sequence derives from an adult who was a healthcare worker with PCR-confirmed SARS-CoV-2 infection or an uninfected control (not recorded which). Material: whole blood.

The DNA of the CDR3 is TGTGCCAGCAGCCGGACAGTGGATTACTATGGCTACACCTTC. Amino acid sequence: CASSRTVDYYGYTF. The V gene is TRBV14, the J gene TRBJ1-2, with TRBD1 as a possible D gene (6 bases). Trimming cost V 4 bases and J 3 bases, with 12 bases left between them. The germline gives CDR1 SGHDN, CDR2 FVKESK. CDR3 length: 14 residues.